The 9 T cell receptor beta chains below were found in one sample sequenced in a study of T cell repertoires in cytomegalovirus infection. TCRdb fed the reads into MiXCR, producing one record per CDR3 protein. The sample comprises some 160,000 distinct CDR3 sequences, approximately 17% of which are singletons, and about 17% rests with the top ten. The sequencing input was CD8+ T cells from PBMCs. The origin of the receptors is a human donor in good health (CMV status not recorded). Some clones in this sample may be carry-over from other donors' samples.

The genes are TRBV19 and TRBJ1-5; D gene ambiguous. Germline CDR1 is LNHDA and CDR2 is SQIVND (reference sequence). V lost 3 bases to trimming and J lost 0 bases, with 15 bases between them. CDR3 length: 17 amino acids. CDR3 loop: CASSIFVPSYSNQPQHF. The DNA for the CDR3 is TGTGCCAGTAGTATCTTCGTCCCCAGCTATAGCAATCAGCCCCAGCATTTT.

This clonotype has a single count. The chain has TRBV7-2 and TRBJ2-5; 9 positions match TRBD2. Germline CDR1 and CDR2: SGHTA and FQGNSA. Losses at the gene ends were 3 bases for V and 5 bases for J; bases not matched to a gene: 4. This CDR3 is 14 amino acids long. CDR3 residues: CASSFPSGVETQYF. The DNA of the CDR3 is TGTGCCAGCAGCTTCCCTAGCGGGGTGGAGACCCAGTACTTC.

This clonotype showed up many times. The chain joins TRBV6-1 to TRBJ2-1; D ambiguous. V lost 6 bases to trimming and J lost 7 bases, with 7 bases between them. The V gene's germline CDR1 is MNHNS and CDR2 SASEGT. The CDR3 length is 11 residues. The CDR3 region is CASRHTNEQFF. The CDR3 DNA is TGTGCCAGCAGACACACAAATGAGCAGTTCTTC.

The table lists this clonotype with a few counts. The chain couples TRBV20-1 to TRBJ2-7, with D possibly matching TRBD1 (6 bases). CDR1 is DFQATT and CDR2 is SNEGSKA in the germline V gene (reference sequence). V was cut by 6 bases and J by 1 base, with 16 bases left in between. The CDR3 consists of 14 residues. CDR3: CSARGRGPSYEQYF. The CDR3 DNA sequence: TGCAGTGCCAGGGGCAGGGGTCCTTCCTACGAGCAGTACTTC.

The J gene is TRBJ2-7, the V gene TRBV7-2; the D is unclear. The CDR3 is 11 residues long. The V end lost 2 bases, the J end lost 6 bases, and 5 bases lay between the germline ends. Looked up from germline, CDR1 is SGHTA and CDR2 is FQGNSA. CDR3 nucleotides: TGTGCCAGCAGCTTAAGTCGCGAGCAGTACTTC. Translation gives CASSLSREQYF.

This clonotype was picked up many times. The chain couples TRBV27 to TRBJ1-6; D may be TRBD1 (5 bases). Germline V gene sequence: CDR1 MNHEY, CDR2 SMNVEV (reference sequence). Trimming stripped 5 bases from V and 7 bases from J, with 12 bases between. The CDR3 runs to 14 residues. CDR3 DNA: TGTGCCAGCAGTCTCGAGGGGTGGAATTCACCCCTCCACTTT. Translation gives CASSLEGWNSPLHF.

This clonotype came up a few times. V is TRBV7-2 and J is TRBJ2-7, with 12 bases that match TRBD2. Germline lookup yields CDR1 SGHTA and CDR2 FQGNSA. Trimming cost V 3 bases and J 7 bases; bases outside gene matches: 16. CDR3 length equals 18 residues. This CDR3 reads CASSFALGLAGSGGEQYF. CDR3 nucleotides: TGTGCCAGCAGCTTCGCCCTCGGACTAGCGGGAAGCGGTGGAGAGCAGTACTTC. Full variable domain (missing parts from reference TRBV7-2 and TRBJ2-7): GAGVSQSPSNKVTEKGKDVELRCDPISGHTALYWYRQSLGQGLEFLIYFQGNSAPDKSGLPSDRFSAERTGGSVSTLTIQRTQQEDSAVYLCASSFALGLAGSGGEQYFGPGTRLTVT.

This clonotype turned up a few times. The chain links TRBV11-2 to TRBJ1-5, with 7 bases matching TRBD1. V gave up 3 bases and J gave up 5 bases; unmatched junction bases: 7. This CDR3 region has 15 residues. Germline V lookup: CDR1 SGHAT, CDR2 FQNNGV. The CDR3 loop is CASSFSPGGHQPQHF. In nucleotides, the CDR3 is TGTGCCAGCAGCTTCTCTCCAGGGGGTCATCAGCCCCAGCATTTT.

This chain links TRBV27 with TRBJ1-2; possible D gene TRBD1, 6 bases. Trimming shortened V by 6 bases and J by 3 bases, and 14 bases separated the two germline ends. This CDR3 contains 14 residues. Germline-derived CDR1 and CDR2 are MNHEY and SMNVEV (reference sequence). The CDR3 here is CASRRGGADYGYTF. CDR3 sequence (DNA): TGTGCCAGCAGACGGGGGGGCGCGGACTATGGCTACACCTTC.